Listed below are T cell receptor beta chains from one sample, sequenced in a study of identical twins. TCRdb passed the 5' RACE reads through MiXCR, listing each CDR3 protein once. The sample includes about 1.7 million distinct CDR3 sequences, under 35% of them seen just once. Material: cord blood. These TCRs come from a newborn girl in good health. The conserved cysteine and the conserved F or W are not part of the CDR3 here. Each record gives: clone size, J gene, V gene, CDR3 protein. Not every row has a clone size; where given, it reads once, few, many or a size class.

>-|TRBJ2-7|TRBV10-3
AISSRQGSSYEQY
>-|-|TRBV29-1
SVEDKGLAGVGGYNEQY
>few|TRBJ1-4|TRBV7-2
ASSFRPINEKLF
>few|TRBJ2-1|TRBV6-2/TRBV6-3
ASSYRPGRNNEQF
>-|TRBJ2-2|TRBV20-1
SARKPSLVAGELF
>-|TRBJ2-1|TRBV14
ASSQEVHYNEQF
>-|-|TRBV7-8
ASSLTSGALETQY
>many|TRBJ2-7|TRBV12-3/TRBV12-4
ASSRTGLAYEQY
>-|TRBJ2-5|TRBV12-3/TRBV12-4
ASSLTLAGEPEQY
>-|TRBJ1-2|TRBV7-2
ASSVVRDHYGYT
>few|TRBJ1-4|TRBV20-1
SARDRPLQEKLF
>-|TRBJ2-3|TRBV7-2
ASSASGRAGDTQY
>-|TRBJ2-3|TRBV20-1
SAIFSGGPALDADTQY
>-|TRBJ2-3|TRBV6-1
ASSEPRETTDTQY
>once|-|TRBV3-1
ASSQRQGKAYEQY
>few|TRBJ1-6|TRBV27
ASSLGDRGLESPLH
>-|TRBJ2-4|TRBV2
ASILDLPGEQY
>many|TRBJ1-2|TRBV14
ASRRNRVNYGYT
>few|TRBJ1-6|TRBV19
ASSTGGLYNSPLH
>-|TRBJ1-5|TRBV28
ASKGTDFNQPQH
>-|TRBJ1-5|TRBV20-1
SARDPGTGGSNQPQH
>-|TRBJ2-3|TRBV7-2
ASSVRLAGGPTDTQY
>-|-|TRBV3-1
ASSQSGGQGRKTQY
>few|TRBJ2-7|TRBV12-3/TRBV12-4
ASSLRRLAGGHEQY
>once|TRBJ2-2|TRBV27
ASSLDISNTGELF
>many|TRBJ2-7|TRBV29-1
SVERKISYEQY
>-|TRBJ2-7|TRBV12-3/TRBV12-4
ASSLGGDLGTGTGAYEQY
>once|TRBJ1-4|TRBV20-1
SARGGGHEKLF
>few|TRBJ1-6|TRBV7-9
ASSLTLKALH
>-|TRBJ1-5|TRBV12-3/TRBV12-4
ASSPARTLNQPQH
>few|TRBJ2-3|TRBV3-1
ASSQAPHTDTQY
>-|TRBJ2-1|TRBV6-1
ASSGAQVGYNEQF